A single sample is the source of the 26 T cell receptor beta chains below, sequenced in a study of vaccination and CD4 T cells after COVID-19. Treatment meaning: roughly 10-day PBMC culture with coronavirus spike peptide pools or control peptides (ViraFEST assay). CD4+ T cells of the unexposed donor were collected before the COVID-19 pandemic (2011-2018). Antigen specificity for these receptors is unknown. Cultured CD4+ T cell DNA was sequenced using the Oncomine TCR Beta short-read assay. Genomic DNA from cultured CD4+ T cells was extracted. TCRdb redid the calling of the PCR reads with MiXCR, one entry per CDR3 protein. The sample has 8,000 to 9,500 distinct CDR3 sequences, 31% seen once. Material: CD4+ T cells from blood, cultured in vitro. Every receptor here comes from a human donor in good health.

The rearrangement joins TRBV25-1 to TRBJ2-2; 14 bases line up with TRBD2. The CDR3 has 15 residues. CDR1 MGHDK and CDR2 SYGVNS come from the germline V gene. The V segment lost 6 bases and the J segment 9 bases; nucleotides outside the gene matches: 6. The CDR3 DNA reads as TGTGCCAGCAGAGCCGGGACTAGCGGGAGCTGGGAGCTGTTTTTT. Its protein product is CASRAGTSGSWELFF.

The rearrangement joins TRBV7-3 to TRBJ2-1; TRBD2 agrees at 9 bases. This CDR3 contains 13 residues. Germline CDR1 and CDR2: SGHTA and FQGTGA. V lost 5 bases and J lost 9; bases outside the gene matches: 5. CDR3 in DNA: TGTGCCAGCAGCCCTCAGCGGGAGGCTGAGCAGTTCTTC. Amino acids: CASSPQREAEQFF. Supplemented by reference TRBV7-3 and TRBJ2-1, the full variable domain reads GAGVSQTPSNKVTEKGKYVELRCDPISGHTALYWYRQSLGQGPEFLIYFQGTGAADDSGLPNDRFFAVRPEGSVSTLKIQRTERGDSAVYLCASSPQREAEQFFGPGTRLTVL.

The table lists this clonotype with a few counts. This chain connects TRBV27 to TRBJ1-2, with 9 bases that match TRBD1. The germline V gene has CDR1 MNHEY and CDR2 SMNVEV (reference sequence). The J segment lost 2 bases and the V segment lost 6 bases, leaving 7 bases of the junction unmatched. The CDR3 runs 15 residues. The CDR3 DNA sequence: TGTGCCAGCAGCCACTTGGGACAGGGAAACTATGGCTACACCTTC. Translating it yields CASSHLGQGNYGYTF.

As regards this clonotype: The junction departs from germline at one end; a sequencing error may be responsible. The V call is TRBV30, the J call TRBJ2-7, with D perhaps TRBD1 or TRBD2 (5 bases each). This CDR3 is built from 11 residues. Looked up from germline, CDR1 is GTSNPN and CDR2 is SVGIG (reference sequence). The CDR3 DNA is TGTGCCTGGAGCGGGACCGAGCAGTTTAGCTTC. Its protein is CAWSGTEQFSF.

This clonotype turned up a few times. DNA of the CDR3: TGTGCCAGCACCGATGGGGAGTATCAGCCCCAGCATTTT. Amino acids: CASTDGEYQPQHF. This rearrangement joins TRBV6-2 or TRBV6-3 to TRBJ1-5; D uncertain. This CDR3 spans 13 amino acids. Germline V lookup: CDR1 MNHEY, CDR2 SVGEGT. Trimming removed 7 bases from V and 5 bases from J, with 12 bases in between.

This clonotype was picked up a small number of times. The chain recombines TRBV27 with TRBJ1-1, with a possible D match to TRBD1 (6 bases). V was shortened by 0 bases and J by 5 bases, with 13 bases between the two germline ends. Germline lookup yields CDR1 MNHEY and CDR2 SMNVEV (reference sequence). This CDR3 has 15 residues. The chain's CDR3 is CASSLSQGSGTEAFF. The CDR3 nucleotides read TGTGCCAGCAGTTTATCGCAGGGGTCGGGGACTGAAGCTTTCTTT.

V usage is TRBV7-2 and J usage is TRBJ2-7, with 7 positions matching TRBD1. Germline V gene data show CDR1 as SGHTA and CDR2 as FQGNSA. V was pared by 4 bases and J by 4 bases, with 1 base of the junction left unmatched. CDR3 length: 12 amino acids. The CDR3 spells CASSWDSYEQYF. The CDR3 DNA follows: TGTGCCAGCAGCTGGGACAGTTACGAGCAGTACTTC.

This clonotype occurred a few times. The V call is TRBV2, the J call TRBJ2-5; unclear D gene. Trimming left V 4 bases short and J 6 bases short, with 3 bases between. The CDR3 extends over 10 amino acids. Germline V lookup: CDR1 SNHLY, CDR2 FYNNEI. The CDR3 bases are TGTGCCAGCAGTGCGAAGACCCAGTACTTC. It yields the protein CASSAKTQYF.

By share, this clonotype ranks as medium-sized (0.01 to 0.1%). DNA for the CDR3: TGTGCCAGCAGAGGGGCAGGGGGCCCATACGAGCAGTACTTC. Protein sequence: CASRGAGGPYEQYF. This chain connects TRBV6-1 to TRBJ2-7; 8 bases fit TRBD1. Per the germline V gene, CDR1 is MNHNS and CDR2 is SASEGT. Unmatched junction bases numbered 8, after V lost 6 bases and J lost 4 bases. The CDR3 consists of 14 residues.

In this sample, this clonotype is medium-sized. The V and J genes are TRBV20-1 and TRBJ1-3; D call uncertain. This CDR3 comprises 14 residues. From germline, CDR1 is DFQATT and CDR2 SNEGSKA (reference sequence). V lost 3 bases and J lost 4, with 13 bases in between. CDR3 protein: CSASFQGSGNTIYF. The CDR3 DNA reads TGCAGTGCTAGCTTCCAAGGGTCAGGAAACACCATATATTTT.

This clonotype has only a few counts. This rearrangement joins TRBV6-1 to TRBJ2-7; 9 bases fit TRBD1. From germline, CDR1 is MNHNS and CDR2 SASEGT. V was clipped by 6 bases and J by 5 bases; unmatched bases: 14. CDR3 size: 16 residues. CDR3 region: CASSPLGQGWGHEQYF. CDR3 coding DNA: TGTGCCAGCAGCCCCCTTGGACAGGGGTGGGGTCACGAGCAGTACTTC.

This clonotype was seen only once. The DNA for the CDR3 is TGTGCCAGCAGCTTTGGCAGACAGAGGAACGAGCAGTACTTC. As protein: CASSFGRQRNEQYF. The V and J genes are TRBV7-9 and TRBJ2-7; maybe TRBD1 (5 bases). Germline V gene lookup returns CDR1 SEHNR and CDR2 FQNEAQ (reference sequence). The length of the CDR3 is 14 residues. V was clipped by 3 bases and J by 5 bases, with 14 bases between them.

This clonotype has a handful of counts. The chain employs TRBV27 and TRBJ2-7; D is unresolved. The CDR3 runs to 15 residues. Germline V gene lookup returns CDR1 MNHEY and CDR2 SMNVEV (reference sequence). V lost 5 bases and J lost 2, with 16 bases in between. The CDR3 region is CASSPAEAVAYEQYF. The CDR3, as DNA: TGTGCCAGCAGTCCGGCCGAGGCGGTGGCCTACGAGCAGTACTTC.

This clonotype has only a few counts. The CDR3 is CATSRDGGTTHGYTF. DNA for the CDR3: TGTGCCACCAGCAGAGATGGCGGGACAACGCATGGCTACACCTTC. The rearrangement links TRBV15 to TRBJ1-2; D possibly corresponds to TRBD1 (6 bases). Per the germline V gene, CDR1 is LNHNV and CDR2 is YYDKDF (reference sequence). The CDR3 extends over 15 amino acids. V was cut by 0 bases and J by 6 bases, with 14 bases left in between.

In this sample, this clonotype turned up a few times. The chain recombines TRBV6-2 or TRBV6-3 with TRBJ1-5; TRBD1 aligns across 9 bases. J gave up 4 bases and V 6 bases, and 19 bases lay outside the gene matches. Germline loops: CDR1 MNHEY, CDR2 SVGEGT. There are 19 residues in the CDR3. CDR3 in DNA: TGTGCCAGCAGGTCCGGGACAGGGTTTTGGGAATCTGAAAATCAGCCCCAGCATTTT. Translated: CASRSGTGFWESENQPQHF.

In this sample, this clonotype turned up a few times. V is TRBV7-9 and J is TRBJ2-2; 13 nucleotides agree with TRBD2. J was trimmed by 7 bases and V by 1 base; bases with no gene match: 3. Germline lookup yields CDR1 SEHNR and CDR2 FQNEAQ (reference sequence). This CDR3 has 16 amino acids. The CDR3 DNA is TGTGCCAGCAGCTTAGGACTAGCGGGAGGTAACGGGGAGCTGTTTTTT. It yields the protein CASSLGLAGGNGELFF. Supplemented by reference TRBV7-9 and TRBJ2-2, the full variable domain reads DTGVSQNPRHKITKRGQNVTFRCDPISEHNRLYWYRQTLGQGPEFLTYFQNEAQLEKSRLLSDRFSAERPKGSFSTLEIQRTEQGDSAMYLCASSLGLAGGNGELFFGEGSRLTVL.

This clonotype was detected once. The J gene is TRBJ1-1, the V gene TRBV5-1; D is uncertain. The CDR3 sequence is 12 residues long. V lost 1 base and J lost 8, with 9 bases in between. The germline V gene encodes CDR1 SGHRS and CDR2 YFSETQ. The CDR3 region has the DNA TGCGCCAGCAGCTTGACACAATTCGAAGCTTTCTTT. It translates to CASSLTQFEAFF.

This chain connects TRBV19 to TRBJ1-5, with unresolved D. Trimming stripped 3 bases from V and 1 base from J, with 10 bases between. The CDR3 extends over 15 amino acids. Germline values: CDR1 LNHDA, CDR2 SQIVND (reference sequence). CDR3 amino acids: CASSISPNSNQPQHF. CDR3 DNA: TGTGCCAGTAGTATTTCCCCGAACAGCAATCAGCCCCAGCATTTT.

This chain connects TRBV6-2 or TRBV6-3 to TRBJ2-7, with 8 bases fitting TRBD2. The V and J ends lost 8 bases and 7 bases, in that order; junction bases with no gene match: 7. The CDR3 consists of 12 residues. Germline CDR1 MNHEY, CDR2 SVGEGT. The CDR3 DNA is TGTGCCAGCTCCGGGGGGGGAAGAGAGCAGTACTTC. It specifies CASSGGGREQYF.

The gene calls are TRBV20-1 and TRBJ2-3; D gene uncertain. The CDR3 is 17 residues long. The germline CDR1 and CDR2 sequences are DFQATT and SNEGSKA (reference sequence). The germline V and J ends were trimmed by 3 bases and 2 bases, with 21 bases remaining between them. CDR3 loop: CSASSQLDPQFTDTQYF. CDR3 DNA: TGCAGTGCTAGTTCCCAGTTGGATCCCCAATTCACAGATACGCAGTATTTT.

The chain has TRBV28 and TRBJ1-6, with 8 bases that match TRBD1. In germline, CDR1 is MDHEN, CDR2 SYDVKM. V lost 5 bases to trimming and J lost 8 bases; unmatched junction nucleotides: 5. The CDR3 covers 14 residues. The CDR3 DNA reads TGTGCCAGCAGTCTACAGGGGGGGCATTCACCCCTCCACTTT. This sequence encodes CASSLQGGHSPLHF.

V gene TRBV6-2 or TRBV6-3 combines with J gene TRBJ2-5, with D possibly matching TRBD2 (6 bases). There are 14 residues in the CDR3. Trimming shortened V by 4 bases and J by 5 bases, and 14 bases separated the two germline ends. The V gene's germline CDR1 is MNHEY and CDR2 SVGEGT. CDR3 nucleotides: TGTGCCAGCAGTTCCGGGACTCCCGTGGAGACCCAGTACTTC. Translating it yields CASSSGTPVETQYF.

This clonotype was counted once. This chain connects TRBV5-1 to TRBJ2-7; 10 nucleotides line up with TRBD2. The CDR3 has 15 residues. Trimming removed 1 base from V and 5 bases from J; junction bases left unmatched: 6. In germline, CDR1 is SGHRS, CDR2 YFSETQ. The CDR3 nucleotides read TGCGCCAGCAGCTTGATGGCTAGCGGGAGCAACGAGCAGTACTTC. As protein: CASSLMASGSNEQYF.

J is TRBJ2-5 and V is TRBV2, with D unclear. Looked up from germline, CDR1 is SNHLY and CDR2 is FYNNEI. The V end lost 2 bases, the J end lost 5 bases, and 9 bases lay between the germline ends. The CDR3 has 13 residues. For the CDR3, the DNA is TGTGCCAGCAGTGAACAGTTACGGGAGACCCAGTACTTC. As protein: CASSEQLRETQYF. Complete variable domain (other parts from reference TRBV2 and TRBJ2-5): EPEVTQTPSHQVTQMGQEVILRCVPISNHLYFYWYRQILGQKVEFLVSFYNNEISEKSEIFDDQFSVERPDGSNFTLKIRSTKLEDSAMYFCASSEQLRETQYFGPGTRLLVL.

This rearrangement joins TRBV6-2 or TRBV6-3 to TRBJ1-2, with D perhaps matching TRBD1 (5 bases). Trimming pared 3 bases from V and 0 bases from J, leaving 8 bases between. CDR1 is MNHEY, CDR2 SVGEGT, per germline. This CDR3 contains 14 residues. The chain's CDR3 is CASSYADTNYGYTF. CDR3 sequence (DNA): TGTGCCAGCAGTTATGCGGACACTAACTATGGCTACACCTTC.

In this sample, this clonotype turned up a few times. The chain combines TRBV20-1 with TRBJ2-5, with TRBD1 as a possible D gene (6 bases). CDR3 length: 13 amino acids. Germline V gene sequence: CDR1 DFQATT, CDR2 SNEGSKA (reference sequence). The ends were cut back, 6 bases at V and 5 bases at J, with 16 bases in the middle. CDR3 coding DNA: TGCAGTGCCTCGATCCAGGGGCAGGAGACCCAGTACTTC. Translation gives CSASIQGQETQYF.